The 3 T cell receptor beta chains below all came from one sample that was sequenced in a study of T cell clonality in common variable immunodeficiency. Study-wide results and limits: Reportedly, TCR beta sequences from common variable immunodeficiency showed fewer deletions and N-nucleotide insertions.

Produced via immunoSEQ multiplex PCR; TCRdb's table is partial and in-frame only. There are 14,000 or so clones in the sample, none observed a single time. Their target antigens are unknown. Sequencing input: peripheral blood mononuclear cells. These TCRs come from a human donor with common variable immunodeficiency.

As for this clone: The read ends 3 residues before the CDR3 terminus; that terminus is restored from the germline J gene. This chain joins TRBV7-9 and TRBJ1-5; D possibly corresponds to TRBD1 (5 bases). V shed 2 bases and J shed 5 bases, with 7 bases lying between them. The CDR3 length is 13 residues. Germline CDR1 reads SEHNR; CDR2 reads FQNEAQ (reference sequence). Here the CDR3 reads CASSLQGDQPQHF. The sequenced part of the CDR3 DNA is TGTGCCAGCAGCTTACAAGGGGATCAGCCC.

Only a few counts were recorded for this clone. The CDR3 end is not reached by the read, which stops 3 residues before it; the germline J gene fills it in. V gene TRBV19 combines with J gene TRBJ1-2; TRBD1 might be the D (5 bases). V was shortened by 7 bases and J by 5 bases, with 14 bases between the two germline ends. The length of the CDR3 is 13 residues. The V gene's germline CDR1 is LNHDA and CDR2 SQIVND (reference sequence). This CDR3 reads CASKVAGLYGYTF. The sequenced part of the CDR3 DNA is TGTGCCAGTAAGGTGGCAGGGTTGTATGGC. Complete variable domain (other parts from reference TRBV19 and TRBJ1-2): DGGITQSPKYLFRKEGQNVTLSCEQNLNHDAMYWYRQDPGQGLRLIYYSQIVNDFQKGDIAEGYSVSREKKESFPLTVTSAQKNPTAFYLCASKVAGLYGYTFGSGTRLTVV.

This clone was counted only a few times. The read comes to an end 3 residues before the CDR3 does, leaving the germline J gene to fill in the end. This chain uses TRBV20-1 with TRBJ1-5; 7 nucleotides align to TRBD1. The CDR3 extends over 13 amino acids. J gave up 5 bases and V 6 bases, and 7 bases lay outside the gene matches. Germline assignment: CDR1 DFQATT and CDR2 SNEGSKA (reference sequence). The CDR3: CSARAQGDQPQHF. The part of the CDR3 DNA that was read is TGCAGTGCCCGAGCCCAGGGGGATCAGCCC.